Ten or more counts support the clone carrying this T cell receptor (beta chain). Its antigen is as yet unknown. Template-switch 5'RACE cDNA synthesis added a 10-nucleotide unique molecular identifier. Each sequencing run yielded over 170 million TCR-beta sequences from 15-18 subjects. MiXCR was run by TCRdb on the 5' RACE reads, yielding one entry per CDR3 protein. The sample has about 65,000 distinct CDR3 sequences, around 4% seen once; the top ten hold around 2.6%. The V and J ends lost 0 bases and 2 bases respectively, with 17 bases between them. The length of the CDR3 is 17 residues. Per the germline V gene, CDR1 is LGHNA and CDR2 is YNFKEQ. The data originate from a study of neurological immune-mediated disorders. Study-wide results and limits: The multiple sclerosis repertoire cluster was not associated with any clinical or MRI feature, with the authors stating that larger cohorts are needed.

The sequence was obtained from a man aged 50-59 years with multiple sclerosis. Sequenced input: PBMCs. This chain uses TRBV4-2 with TRBJ2-7, with D possibly TRBD1 on 6 matching bases. The CDR3, as DNA: TGTGCCAGCAGCCAAGACGGACTTCAGGGGAACGCCTACGAGCAGTACTTC. Translated, it gives CASSQDGLQGNAYEQYF.